This T cell receptor beta chain was recorded in a study of OX40 agonist ivuxolimab in advanced cancers. Study-level information: Patients were treated with intravenous ivuxolimab, dosed at 0.01 to 10 mg/kg and infused every 2 weeks. Three patients got partial responses; one had hepatocellular carcinoma and two had cutaneous melanoma.

This CDR3 comprises 14 residues. CDR1 is MDHEN, CDR2 SYDVKM, per germline. J lost 5 bases, V lost 6 bases, and 7 bases had no gene match. Sequenced by immunoSEQ multiplex PCR; TCRdb stores in-frame clones only, minus some. The sample has tens of thousands of clones; approximately 91% are singletons. Sequencing used CD4+ or CD8+ T cells sorted from blood, obtained in a trial of the OX40 agonist ivuxolimab. The TCR comes from an adult with an advanced solid tumor such as melanoma, head and neck, liver or kidney cancer. V usage is TRBV28 and J usage is TRBJ2-1; TRBD1 agrees at 7 bases. The chain's CDR3 is CASRSGTAHNEQFF. In DNA, the CDR3 is TGTGCCAGCAGATCCGGGACAGCTCACAATGAGCAGTTCTTC.